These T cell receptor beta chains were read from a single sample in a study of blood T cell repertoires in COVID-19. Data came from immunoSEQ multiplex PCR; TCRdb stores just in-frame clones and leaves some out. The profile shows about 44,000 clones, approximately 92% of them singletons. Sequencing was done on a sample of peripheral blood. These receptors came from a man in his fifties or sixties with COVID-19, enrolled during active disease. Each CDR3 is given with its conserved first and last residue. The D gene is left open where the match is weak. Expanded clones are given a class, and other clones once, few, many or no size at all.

CAGARGENTGELFF	TGTGCCGGGGCTCGAGGAGAGAACACCGGGGAGCTGTTTTTT	TRBV2	TRBJ2-2	NA	NA
CASSLESGRAMDTQYF	TGTGCCAGCAGCTTAGAGAGCGGGAGGGCCATGGATACGCAGTATTTT	TRBV7-6	TRBJ2-3	TRBD2	NA
CASSIPGSGEKLFF	TGTGCCAGCAGTATCCCGGGGTCGGGAGAAAAACTGTTTTTT	TRBV25-1	TRBJ1-4	NA	NA
CATSNLAGGDTGELFF	TGTGCCACCAGCAACCTAGCGGGAGGGGACACCGGGGAGCTGTTTTTT	TRBV24-1	TRBJ2-2	TRBD2	NA
CASSRRTGYNYGYTF	TGTGCCAGCAGCCGCCGGACAGGTTATAACTATGGCTACACCTTC	TRBV4-2	TRBJ1-2	TRBD1	NA
CSVVPLAGSTDTQYF	TGCAGCGTTGTACCTCTAGCGGGGAGCACAGATACGCAGTATTTT	TRBV29-1	TRBJ2-3	TRBD2	NA
CASSFAGESEQYF	TGTGCCAGCAGCTTTGCAGGGGAGAGCGAGCAGTACTTC	TRBV7-9	TRBJ2-7	NA	few
CASRSQGETQYF	TGTGCCAGCAGATCGCAGGGTGAGACCCAGTACTTC	TRBV27	TRBJ2-5	NA	NA
CASSYILTGAYGYTF	TGTGCCAGCAGTTACATCTTAACAGGGGCCTATGGCTACACCTTC	TRBV6-5	TRBJ1-2	TRBD1	NA
CASSSYGDYEQYF	TGTGCCAGCAGTTCGTACGGGGACTACGAGCAGTACTTC	TRBV6-5	TRBJ2-7	NA	NA
CASSLKGPLGSSYNEQFF	TGTGCCAGCAGCTTAAAGGGGCCATTGGGAAGCTCCTACAATGAGCAGTTCTTC	TRBV7-3	TRBJ2-1	NA	NA
CASSISSTAHSGANVLTF	TGTGCCAGTAGTATTTCGTCAACCGCGCACTCTGGGGCCAACGTCCTGACTTTC	TRBV19	TRBJ2-6	NA	NA
CASSLAETGGNTDTQYF	TGTGCCAGCAGCTTAGCTGAAACGGGAGGGAATACAGATACGCAGTATTTT	TRBV7-9	TRBJ2-3	TRBD2	NA
CASSLPGTSGKGEDTQYF	TGTGCCAGCAGCCTCCCAGGGACTAGCGGGAAAGGGGAAGATACGCAGTATTTT	TRBV7-3	TRBJ2-3	TRBD2	NA
CASSLGLAGAQETQYF	TGTGCCAGCAGCTTGGGGCTAGCGGGGGCCCAAGAGACCCAGTACTTC	TRBV5-4	TRBJ2-5	TRBD2	NA
CASSLSTGSYNEQFF	TGTGCCAGCAGCTTATCGACAGGTTCCTACAATGAGCAGTTCTTC	TRBV7-2	TRBJ2-1	NA	NA
CSVVGTRYEQFF	TGCAGCGTTGTGGGGACTAGGTATGAGCAGTTCTTC	TRBV29-1	TRBJ2-1	TRBD2	NA
CASSLIPAGSSEQYF	TGTGCCAGCAGTTTAATCCCGGCGGGTTCGAGCGAGCAGTACTTC	TRBV27	TRBJ2-7	NA	once
CASSLMREGRDTQYF	TGTGCCAGCAGCTTAATGAGGGAGGGACGGGATACGCAGTATTTT	TRBV7-2	TRBJ2-3	TRBD2	NA
CASSIAGGSYEQYF	TGTGCCAGTAGTATAGCGGGAGGGTCCTACGAGCAGTACTTC	TRBV19	TRBJ2-7	TRBD2	NA
CASSLRQGGTEAFF	TGTGCCAGCAGCCTTAGACAGGGGGGGACTGAAGCTTTCTTT	TRBV14	TRBJ1-1	TRBD1	NA
CAISEGGGQGLKANVLTF	TGTGCCATCAGTGAGGGTGGGGGACAGGGGCTCAAGGCCAACGTCCTGACTTTC	TRBV10-3	TRBJ2-6	TRBD1	NA
CASSTLPAGFGYTF	TGTGCCAGCAGCACTCTGCCCGCGGGGTTTGGCTACACCTTC	TRBV7-2	TRBJ1-2	NA	NA
CASSLAALSSSTDTQYF	TGCGCCAGCAGCTTGGCCGCCCTATCCTCTAGCACAGATACGCAGTATTTT	TRBV5-1	TRBJ2-3	NA	NA
CASRKGWGVNTGELFF	TGTGCCAGCAGAAAAGGCTGGGGGGTCAACACCGGGGAGCTGTTTTTT	TRBV2	TRBJ2-2	NA	few
CSVGGLAAYNEQFF	TGCAGCGTTGGAGGACTAGCGGCGTACAATGAGCAGTTCTTC	TRBV29-1	TRBJ2-1	TRBD2	NA
CASSRMGMGRDLNEQFF	TGCGCCAGCAGCCGGATGGGGATGGGGAGGGACCTCAATGAGCAGTTCTTC	TRBV5-1	TRBJ2-1	TRBD2	NA